These 20 T cell receptor beta chains originate from one sample sequenced in a study of identical twins. TCRdb analysed the 5' RACE reads with MiXCR anew, one entry per CDR3 protein. The table has over 200,000 distinct CDR3 sequences, approximately 10% seen once; the top ten hold 9% to 10%. Sequencing was performed on memory T cells sorted from blood. The receptors shown here come from a man aged 50-60 years in good health.

This clonotype was recorded many times. V usage is TRBV20-1 and J usage is TRBJ1-1; D is unresolved. This CDR3 contains 15 residues. The V end lost 1 base, the J end lost 1 base, and 13 bases lay between the germline ends. Germline CDR1 is DFQATT and CDR2 is SNEGSKA (reference sequence). As DNA, the CDR3 is TGCAGTGCTAGAGTAAGGGCACTATCGAACACTGAAGCTTTCTTT. Translating it yields CSARVRALSNTEAFF.

At least ten counts were recorded for this clonotype. The V and J genes are TRBV12-3 or TRBV12-4 and TRBJ2-2; D is undetermined. V was cut by 8 bases and J by 6 bases, with 10 bases left in between. This CDR3 is built from 12 residues. CDR3 bases: TGTGCCAGCGGAGAAGTCCCCGGGGAGCTGTTTTTT. Its translation: CASGEVPGELFF.

At least ten counts were recorded for this clonotype. This chain joins TRBV12-3 or TRBV12-4 and TRBJ2-7; D assignment may be TRBD1 or TRBD2 (5 bases each). Trimming pared 8 bases from V and 8 bases from J, leaving 19 bases between. There are 13 residues in the CDR3. CDR3 in amino acids: CASGGGVVAKQYF. In nucleotides, the CDR3 is TGTGCCAGCGGGGGTGGGGTAGTCGCAAAGCAGTACTTC.

This clonotype occurred a few times. The chain has TRBV4-3 and TRBJ2-1; TRBD2 agrees at 8 bases. The CDR3 has 17 amino acids. Germline CDR1 reads LGHNA; CDR2 reads YSLEER. V lost 4 bases, J lost 2 bases, and 10 bases stayed unmatched. CDR3 loop: CASSRAQGRGAYNEQFF. For the CDR3, the DNA is TGCGCCAGCAGCCGCGCCCAAGGGCGGGGGGCCTACAATGAGCAGTTCTTC.

In its sample, this clonotype was seen many times. DNA of the CDR3: TGTGCCAGCAGTTCTCGGACAGGGGACAACACCGGGGAGCTGTTTTTT. This encodes CASSSRTGDNTGELFF. The V gene is TRBV5-5, the J gene TRBJ2-2; 9 bases align to TRBD1. The V gene's germline CDR1 is SGHKS and CDR2 YYEKEE (reference sequence). The V segment lost 5 bases and the J segment 2 bases; nucleotides outside the gene matches: 7. This CDR3 has 16 residues. The full variable domain, rest sourced from reference TRBV5-5 and TRBJ2-2, is DAGVTQSPTHLIKTRGQQVTLRCSPISGHKSVSWYQQVLGQGPQFIFQYYEKEERGRGNFPDRFSARQFPNYSSELNVNALLLGDSALYLCASSSRTGDNTGELFFGEGSRLTVL.

There are many counts of this clonotype. The gene calls are TRBV6-4 and TRBJ1-1; a weak D match, TRBD1 (5 bases). CDR3 length: 13 amino acids. Germline CDR1 MRHNA, CDR2 SNTAGT. V lost 3 bases, J lost 11 bases, and 16 bases lay in between. The CDR3 reads CASSETPGLWAFF. CDR3 DNA sequence: TGTGCCAGCAGTGAAACTCCGGGACTCTGGGCTTTCTTT.

This clonotype appeared many times. The V call is TRBV5-6, the J call TRBJ2-2, with 8 positions matching TRBD2. The CDR3 extends over 16 amino acids. With 4 bases clipped from V and 6 bases from J, the junction kept 11 bases outside the gene matches. CDR1 and CDR2 from the germline V gene are SGHDT and YYEEEE. CDR3 residues: CASSHAAGGLSGELFF. The DNA for the CDR3 is TGTGCCAGCAGCCACGCGGCGGGGGGATTGTCCGGGGAGCTGTTTTTT.

This clonotype was counted ten times or more. The chain is built from TRBV6-1 and TRBJ1-4; a possible D gene is TRBD1 (5 bases). CDR3 length equals 15 residues. Trimming shortened V by 5 bases and J by 14 bases, and 24 bases separated the two germline ends. Germline assignment: CDR1 MNHNS and CDR2 SASEGT. CDR3 sequence reads: CASSNQRDSVRGLFF. CDR3 in DNA: TGTGCCAGCAGTAATCAAAGGGACTCCGTAAGAGGTCTGTTTTTT.

This clonotype was counted at least ten times. The chain recombines TRBV7-3 with TRBJ2-1; 8 bases line up with TRBD2. This CDR3 region has 18 residues. Germline loops: CDR1 SGHTA, CDR2 FQGTGA. With V trimmed by 1 base and J by 0 bases, 8 bases remained unmatched. The CDR3 DNA is TGTGCCAGCAGCTTAATGGGAAGGACTAGCCTCTCCTACAATGAGCAGTTCTTC. This sequence encodes CASSLMGRTSLSYNEQFF.

This clonotype was found many times. This chain joins TRBV12-3 or TRBV12-4 and TRBJ2-1; D unresolved. V was pared by 5 bases and J by 6 bases, with 17 bases between. The CDR3 has 15 residues. This CDR3 is CASSQRGLRSNEQFF. The CDR3 DNA is TGTGCCAGCAGTCAACGAGGCCTTCGTTCCAATGAGCAGTTCTTC.

This rearrangement joins TRBV6-8 to TRBJ1-6, with 7 bases matching TRBD1. The CDR3 covers 20 residues. CDR1 and CDR2 (germline): MNHGY, SAAAGT. Trimming at V came to 6 bases and at J to 0 bases, leaving 17 bases not matched to a gene. The CDR3 protein is CASSLTDRPEFSSYNSPLHF. For the CDR3, the DNA is TGTGCCAGCAGCCTTACGGACAGGCCAGAGTTTAGCTCCTATAATTCACCCCTCCACTTT.

The table lists this clonotype with many counts. The CDR3 nucleotides read TGCGCCAGCAGCTTGGTGGGGGAGCAGTTCTTC. Amino acid sequence: CASSLVGEQFF. V is TRBV5-1 and J is TRBJ2-1; no firm D call. The CDR3 length is 11 residues. Germline values: CDR1 SGHRS, CDR2 YFSETQ. V shed 0 bases and J shed 10 bases, with 5 bases lying between them.

The table lists this clonotype with many counts. This chain joins TRBV2 and TRBJ2-1; the D call may be TRBD1 or TRBD2 (6 bases each). The V end lost 6 bases, the J end lost 3 bases, and 15 bases lay between the germline ends. The CDR3 is 15 amino acids. The V gene's germline CDR1 is SNHLY and CDR2 FYNNEI. The CDR3 DNA reads as TGTGCCAGCAGGGCCCCCGGAGGGGGCTACAATGAGCAGTTCTTC. Its translation is CASRAPGGGYNEQFF.

As for this clonotype: A clone one base away is much larger, so this may be a read error. The rearrangement joins TRBV15 to TRBJ2-3, with D possibly being TRBD2 (6 bases). Germline CDR1 and CDR2: LNHNV and YYDKDF (reference sequence). This CDR3 region has 21 residues. Deletions cut 0 bases from V and 7 bases from J, with 32 bases between. The CDR3 nucleotides are TGTGCCACCAGCAGAGACCGAGGCGGGGCGCAGGATTGGATGGTGACACATACGCAGTATTTT. This translates into CATSRDRGGAQDWMVTHTQYF. The full variable domain, with the rest looked up from reference TRBV15 and TRBJ2-3, is DAMVIQNPRYQVTQFGKPVTLSCSQTLNHNVMYWYQQKSSQAPKLLFHYYDKDFNNEADTPDNFQSRRPNTSFCFLDIRSPGLGDTAMYLCATSRDRGGAQDWMVTHTQYFGPGTRLTVL.

The genes are TRBV10-2 and TRBJ1-6; D uncertain. The CDR3 has 14 residues. V shed 3 bases and J shed 7 bases, with 10 bases lying between them. Germline CDR1 is WSHSY and CDR2 is SAAADI. CDR3 bases: TGCGCCAGCAGTGATTGGATAGAGAATTCACCCCTCCACTTT. It specifies CASSDWIENSPLHF.

The chain uses TRBV20-1 and TRBJ2-5; 9 positions agree with TRBD2. V trimming: 4 bases; J trimming: 3 bases; junction bases outside the gene matches: 6. The CDR3 totals 14 residues. Per the germline V gene, CDR1 is DFQATT and CDR2 is SNEGSKA (reference sequence). The CDR3 reads CSAIPTSGKETQYF. The CDR3 DNA sequence: TGCAGTGCTATACCGACTAGCGGAAAAGAGACCCAGTACTTC.

This clonotype was detected a few times. The chain employs TRBV20-1 and TRBJ2-1, with a weak D call TRBD1 (5 bases). Germline V gene lookup returns CDR1 DFQATT and CDR2 SNEGSKA (reference sequence). This CDR3 spans 14 amino acids. Trimming shortened V by 0 bases and J by 4 bases, and 10 bases separated the two germline ends. CDR3 DNA: TGCAGTGCTAGAGATTACCAGGGATACAATGAGCAGTTCTTC. Amino acids: CSARDYQGYNEQFF.

This clonotype came up many times. CDR3 in DNA: TGTGCCAGCAGTTACGCTTCAGGGGCGACCTATGGCTACACCTTC. Amino acid sequence: CASSYASGATYGYTF. This chain uses TRBV6-5 with TRBJ1-2; D possibly corresponds to TRBD1 (6 bases). V was trimmed by 2 bases and J by 4 bases, leaving 14 bases between them. CDR1 is MNHEY, CDR2 SVGAGI, per germline. This CDR3 contains 15 residues.

This clonotype was counted many times. The chain links TRBV4-2 to TRBJ2-7, with 11 bases that match TRBD1. The CDR3 has 15 amino acids. V dropped 1 base and J dropped 5; count of bases not matched to a gene: 4. CDR1 is LGHNA and CDR2 is YNFKEQ in the germline V gene. In DNA form, the CDR3 reads TGTGCCAGCAGCCAAGCAGGACAGGGGGCACACGAGCAGTACTTC. It translates to CASSQAGQGAHEQYF.

This clonotype was counted at least ten times. V gene TRBV20-1 combines with J gene TRBJ2-7; D possibly uses TRBD1 or TRBD2 (5 bases each). This CDR3 region has 14 residues. V was clipped by 3 bases and J by 7 bases, with 19 bases between them. Per germline, CDR1 DFQATT and CDR2 SNEGSKA (reference sequence). Here the CDR3 DNA reads TGCAGTGCTAGCCGAGGACACCTACGGGGAGAGCAGTACTTC. Its protein is CSASRGHLRGEQYF.